This is a list of T cell receptor beta chains from one sample in a study of early T cells in non-severe SARS-CoV-2 infection. TCRdb independently ran MiXCR on the 5' RACE reads; one entry per CDR3 protein. The sample shows 50,000 to 70,000 distinct CDR3 sequences, around 12% of them seen only once. The sequencing input was whole blood. The receptors derive from an adult who was a healthcare worker with PCR-confirmed SARS-CoV-2 infection or an uninfected control (not recorded which). The CDR3 runs from the conserved cysteine through the conserved F or W. Each record gives: V gene, J gene, D gene, clone size, CDR3 protein, CDR3 DNA. The D gene is left open where the match is weak. Some rows have no size entry. The others give once, few or many, or a class for an expanded clone.

V gene: TRBV30; J gene: TRBJ1-1; D gene: TRBD1; clone size: NA; CDR3 protein: CAWSLTGVVTEAFF; CDR3 DNA: TGTGCCTGGTCCCTGACAGGGGTCGTCACTGAAGCTTTCTTT
V gene: TRBV20-1; J gene: TRBJ2-7; D gene: TRBD2; clone size: few; CDR3 protein: CSATGLAGGWEQYF; CDR3 DNA: TGCAGTGCTACGGGACTAGCGGGGGGCTGGGAGCAGTACTTC
V gene: TRBV2; J gene: TRBJ2-2; D gene: NA; clone size: NA; CDR3 protein: CASKGTDTNTGELFF; CDR3 DNA: TGTGCCAGCAAAGGAACCGACACGAACACCGGGGAGCTGTTTTTT
V gene: TRBV3-1; J gene: TRBJ1-3; D gene: NA; clone size: NA; CDR3 protein: CASSQAAGNTIYF; CDR3 DNA: TGTGCCAGCAGCCAAGCGGCTGGAAACACCATATATTTT
V gene: TRBV3-1; J gene: TRBJ1-6; D gene: TRBD1; clone size: NA; CDR3 protein: CASSQMGQTYNSPLHF; CDR3 DNA: TGTGCCAGCAGCCAGATGGGACAGACCTATAATTCACCCCTCCACTTT
V gene: TRBV4-3; J gene: TRBJ1-2; D gene: TRBD1; clone size: many; CDR3 protein: CASSQRGQGGYTF; CDR3 DNA: TGCGCCAGCAGCCAAAGGGGACAGGGGGGCTACACCTTC
V gene: TRBV5-1; J gene: TRBJ1-1; D gene: NA; clone size: NA; CDR3 protein: CASSLEGMRGTEAFF; CDR3 DNA: TGCGCCAGCAGCTTGGAGGGGATGCGAGGGACCGAAGCTTTCTTT
V gene: TRBV7-8; J gene: TRBJ2-3; D gene: TRBD2; clone size: NA; CDR3 protein: CASSSGRTSWATDTQYF; CDR3 DNA: TGTGCCAGCAGCTCGGGTCGGACTAGCTGGGCAACAGATACGCAGTATTTT
V gene: TRBV5-4; J gene: TRBJ1-1; D gene: NA; clone size: many; CDR3 protein: CASSSPTTGPLNTEAFF; CDR3 DNA: TGTGCCAGCAGCTCCCCCACGACAGGCCCATTGAACACTGAAGCTTTCTTT
V gene: TRBV29-1; J gene: TRBJ1-2; D gene: NA; clone size: many; CDR3 protein: CSVEPSFYGYTF; CDR3 DNA: TGCAGCGTTGAGCCGTCCTTCTATGGCTACACCTTC
V gene: TRBV6-4; J gene: TRBJ2-3; D gene: TRBD2; clone size: medium-sized; CDR3 protein: CASSDSSGGADTQYF; CDR3 DNA: TGTGCCAGCAGTGACTCTAGCGGGGGGGCAGATACGCAGTATTTT
V gene: TRBV12-3/TRBV12-4; J gene: TRBJ1-4; D gene: NA; clone size: many; CDR3 protein: CASSPQATNEKLFF; CDR3 DNA: TGTGCCAGCAGTCCACAGGCGACTAATGAAAAACTGTTTTTT
V gene: TRBV20-1; J gene: TRBJ2-1; D gene: NA; clone size: many; CDR3 protein: CSANPPSSGGNEQFF; CDR3 DNA: TGCAGTGCGAATCCCCCATCCTCTGGGGGGAATGAGCAGTTCTTC
V gene: TRBV13; J gene: TRBJ2-5; D gene: NA; clone size: few; CDR3 protein: CASSSRGDQETQYF; CDR3 DNA: TGTGCCAGCAGCTCCCGCGGGGATCAAGAGACCCAGTACTTC
V gene: TRBV12-3/TRBV12-4; J gene: TRBJ2-3; D gene: TRBD1; clone size: NA; CDR3 protein: CASSSLTGSSTDTQYF; CDR3 DNA: TGTGCCAGCAGTTCCCTGACAGGGAGTAGCACAGATACGCAGTATTTT
V gene: TRBV7-2; J gene: TRBJ2-1; D gene: TRBD2; clone size: NA; CDR3 protein: CASSPPRGVSYNEQFF; CDR3 DNA: TGTGCCAGCAGCCCCCCGCGGGGGGTGTCCTACAATGAGCAGTTCTTC
V gene: TRBV20-1; J gene: TRBJ2-7; D gene: NA; clone size: NA; CDR3 protein: CSAAEGVGRHEQYF; CDR3 DNA: TGCAGTGCTGCAGAGGGAGTCGGTCGGCACGAGCAGTACTTC
V gene: TRBV9; J gene: TRBJ1-6; D gene: NA; clone size: many; CDR3 protein: CASTTNPGSSYNSPLHF; CDR3 DNA: TGTGCCAGCACTACTAACCCCGGGAGCTCCTATAATTCACCCCTCCACTTT
V gene: TRBV12-3/TRBV12-4; J gene: TRBJ1-6; D gene: NA; clone size: many; CDR3 protein: CASSFRGSGSPLHF; CDR3 DNA: TGTGCCAGCAGTTTCAGGGGATCGGGTTCACCCCTCCACTTT
V gene: TRBV7-2; J gene: TRBJ2-5; D gene: TRBD2; clone size: NA; CDR3 protein: CASSLVSGGIQETQYF; CDR3 DNA: TGTGCCAGCAGCTTAGTTAGCGGGGGAATCCAAGAGACCCAGTACTTC
V gene: TRBV20-1; J gene: TRBJ1-1; D gene: NA; clone size: many; CDR3 protein: CSARDGEAMMNTEAFF; CDR3 DNA: TGCAGTGCTAGAGATGGTGAGGCGATGATGAACACTGAAGCTTTCTTT
V gene: TRBV7-2; J gene: TRBJ1-5; D gene: NA; clone size: NA; CDR3 protein: CASSLRAGNQPQHF; CDR3 DNA: TGTGCCAGCAGCTTAAGGGCAGGCAATCAGCCCCAGCATTTT
V gene: TRBV29-1; J gene: TRBJ2-7; D gene: NA; clone size: once; CDR3 protein: CSASAAYEQYF; CDR3 DNA: TGCAGCGCCAGTGCGGCCTACGAGCAGTACTTC
V gene: TRBV5-4; J gene: TRBJ2-1; D gene: TRBD2; clone size: NA; CDR3 protein: CASSLVLAVHEQFF; CDR3 DNA: TGTGCCAGCAGCTTGGTCCTAGCGGTTCATGAGCAGTTCTTC
V gene: TRBV11-2; J gene: TRBJ2-7; D gene: NA; clone size: many; CDR3 protein: CASSLPEQYF; CDR3 DNA: TGTGCCAGCAGCTTACCCGAGCAGTACTTC
V gene: TRBV19; J gene: TRBJ1-2; D gene: TRBD1; clone size: NA; CDR3 protein: CASSTEKRTGRRYGYTF; CDR3 DNA: TGTGCCAGTAGTACAGAAAAACGGACAGGGCGCCGCTATGGCTACACCTTC
V gene: TRBV5-6; J gene: TRBJ2-6; D gene: NA; clone size: many; CDR3 protein: CASERLHSGANVLTF; CDR3 DNA: TGTGCCAGCGAACGTCTCCACTCTGGGGCCAACGTCCTGACTTTC